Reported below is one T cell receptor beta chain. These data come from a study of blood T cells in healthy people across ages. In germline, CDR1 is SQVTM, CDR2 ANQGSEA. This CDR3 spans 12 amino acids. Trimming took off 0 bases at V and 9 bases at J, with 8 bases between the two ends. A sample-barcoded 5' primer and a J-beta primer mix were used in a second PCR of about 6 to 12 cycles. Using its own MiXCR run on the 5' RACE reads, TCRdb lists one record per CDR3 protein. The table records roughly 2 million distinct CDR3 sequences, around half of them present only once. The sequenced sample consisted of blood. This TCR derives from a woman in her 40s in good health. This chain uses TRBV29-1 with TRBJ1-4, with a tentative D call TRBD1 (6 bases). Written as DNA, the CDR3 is TGCAGCGTTGAAGAGGGGGGGCAAAAACTGTTTTTT. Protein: CSVEEGGQKLFF.